This is a list of T cell receptor beta chains from one sample in a study of long-term antiretroviral therapy in people with HIV. The table came from immunoSEQ multiplex PCR; TCRdb's copy has only in-frame clones and leaves some out. This table has under 25,000 clones, around three quarters appearing once. The sample in question was unsorted PBMCs, obtained 0.5 years before starting antiretroviral therapy. All receptors derive from a man younger than 35 with HIV. Both conserved end residues are part of each CDR3. D genes are given only for firm matches.

CDR3 length: 15; J gene: TRBJ2-7; V gene: TRBV4-1; D gene: NA; CDR3 protein: CASSHGTPVSYEQYF; CDR3 DNA: TGCGCCAGCAGCCATGGGACACCGGTCTCCTACGAGCAGTACTTC
CDR3 length: 19; J gene: TRBJ2-2; V gene: TRBV14; D gene: NA; CDR3 protein: CASSRTRDSDLIDTGELFF; CDR3 DNA: TGTGCCAGCAGCCGAACCCGGGACTCCGATCTTATTGACACCGGGGAGCTGTTTTTT
CDR3 length: 19; J gene: TRBJ2-2; V gene: TRBV5-5; D gene: NA; CDR3 protein: CASSLEGGAILEGTGELFF; CDR3 DNA: TGTGCCAGCAGCCTGGAGGGGGGGGCGATTCTCGAAGGCACCGGGGAGCTGTTTTTT
CDR3 length: 14; J gene: TRBJ2-2; V gene: TRBV19; D gene: NA; CDR3 protein: CASSIDDNTGELFF; CDR3 DNA: TGTGCCAGTAGTATTGACGATAACACCGGGGAGCTGTTTTTT
CDR3 length: 15; J gene: TRBJ1-5; V gene: TRBV7-9; D gene: NA; CDR3 protein: CASSQLGGDNQPQHF; CDR3 DNA: TGTGCCAGCAGCCAACTGGGGGGCGACAATCAGCCCCAGCATTTT
CDR3 length: 14; J gene: TRBJ2-7; V gene: TRBV5-6; D gene: TRBD2; CDR3 protein: CASAPSGGAYEQYF; CDR3 DNA: TGTGCCAGCGCACCTAGCGGGGGCGCATACGAGCAGTACTTC
CDR3 length: 15; J gene: TRBJ2-7; V gene: TRBV2; D gene: NA; CDR3 protein: CASSESGTVPYEQYF; CDR3 DNA: TGTGCCAGCAGTGAAAGCGGGACAGTTCCCTACGAGCAGTACTTC
CDR3 length: 12; J gene: TRBJ1-2; V gene: TRBV7-3; D gene: TRBD1; CDR3 protein: CASSSGGNGYTF; CDR3 DNA: TGTGCCAGCAGTTCAGGGGGGAATGGCTACACCTTC
CDR3 length: 16; J gene: TRBJ2-7; V gene: TRBV7-6; D gene: TRBD2; CDR3 protein: CASSLGLAGGTYEQYF; CDR3 DNA: TGTGCCAGCAGCCTGGGACTAGCGGGAGGAACCTACGAGCAGTACTTC
CDR3 length: 15; J gene: TRBJ2-1; V gene: TRBV7-3; D gene: TRBD1; CDR3 protein: CASSQGDSLYNEQFF; CDR3 DNA: TGTGCCAGCAGCCAAGGGGACAGCCTCTACAATGAGCAGTTCTTC